This section outlines one T cell receptor (beta chain) sequence together with its context. Per the germline V gene, CDR1 is LNHNV and CDR2 is YYDKDF (reference sequence). The CDR3 runs 15 residues. The V and J ends lost 1 base and 3 bases respectively, with 12 bases between them. This specimen belongs to a study of beta chain features in type 1 diabetes. The entirety of the isolated RNA underwent reverse transcription, so expressed TCRB transcripts were sequenced. Here immunoSEQ multiplex PCR was the method, and the copy in TCRdb shows in-frame clones only, minus some. Counted here are approximately 300,000 clones, more than 9.5% occurring once; the ten biggest clones make up over 0.015%.

Sample: naive CD4+ T cells from blood. The genes are TRBV15 and TRBJ1-1, with D possibly TRBD1 on 6 matching bases. This receptor was taken from a woman between 25 and 40 years old in good health. CDR3 protein: CATSRGEGGDTEAFF. Here the CDR3 DNA reads TGTGCCACCAGCAGAGGGGAAGGGGGGGACACTGAAGCTTTCTTT.